This entry lists 15 T cell receptor beta chains sequenced from one sample in a study of high-grade serous ovarian cancer treatment subgroups. Sequenced by immunoSEQ multiplex PCR; TCRdb stores in-frame clones only, minus some. The top ten clones hold 2.1% of a sample with some 28,000 clones, about 88% of them seen once. Tumor samples were obtained before definitive surgery or chemotherapy. The sequencing input was tumor tissue. The receptors derive from a human donor with high-grade serous ovarian cancer.

V usage is TRBV6-5 and J usage is TRBJ2-2; D gene ambiguous. The length of the CDR3 is 14 residues. In germline, CDR1 is MNHEY, CDR2 SVGAGI. V was trimmed by 4 bases and J by 4 bases, leaving 10 bases between them. DNA of the CDR3: TGTGCCAGCAGTTCCGCCGGCGGCACCGGGGAGCTGTTTTTT. Its translation is CASSSAGGTGELFF.

The rearrangement joins TRBV5-1 to TRBJ2-1; 12 positions agree with TRBD2. The CDR3 is 17 amino acids. Losses at the gene ends were 4 bases for V and 0 bases for J; bases not matched to a gene: 5. Per germline, CDR1 SGHRS and CDR2 YFSETQ. The CDR3 nucleotides are TGCGCCAGCAGCCGCACGACTAGCGGGAGCTCCTACAATGAGCAGTTCTTC. Amino acids: CASSRTTSGSSYNEQFF.

This chain uses TRBV28 with TRBJ2-7; D may match TRBD1 or TRBD2 (5 bases each). The V gene's germline CDR1 is MDHEN and CDR2 SYDVKM. V gave up 7 bases and J gave up 3 bases, with 28 bases separating them. This CDR3 has 18 residues. CDR3 residues: CASIPRGSFGPRGYEQYF. CDR3 nucleotide sequence: TGTGCCAGCATCCCTCGGGGCTCTTTTGGACCGAGGGGCTACGAGCAGTACTTC. Together with reference TRBV28 and TRBJ2-7, the CDR3 gives the full variable domain: DVKVTQSSRYLVKRTGEKVFLECVQDMDHENMFWYRQDPGLGLRLIYFSYDVKMKEKGDIPEGYSVSREKKERFSLILESASTNQTSMYLCASIPRGSFGPRGYEQYFGPGTRLTVT.

This CDR3 reads CASSPEGETQYF. CDR3 bases: TGTGCCAGCAGCCCCGAGGGAGAGACCCAGTACTTC. The chain links TRBV7-9 to TRBJ2-5; weak D call: TRBD2 (5 bases). This CDR3 comprises 12 residues. Trimming removed 5 bases from V and 4 bases from J, with 8 bases in between. Looked up from germline, CDR1 is SEHNR and CDR2 is FQNEAQ (reference sequence).

The chain employs TRBV6-6 and TRBJ2-1, with 12 positions matching TRBD2. Germline CDR1 MNHNY, CDR2 SVGAGI (reference sequence). Losses at the gene ends were 5 bases for V and 14 bases for J; bases not matched to a gene: 13. The CDR3 is 15 residues long. CDR3 DNA: TGTGCCAGCAGTGCCTCTAGCGGGAGGGTGGCAGCGGAGTTCTTC. Amino acid sequence: CASSASSGRVAAEFF.

This rearrangement joins TRBV9 to TRBJ1-6, with 9 bases that match TRBD1. Germline CDR1 reads SGDLS; CDR2 reads YYNGEE. V was pared by 0 bases and J by 8 bases, with 3 bases of the junction left unmatched. This CDR3 is 15 amino acids long. The CDR3 DNA follows: TGTGCCAGCAGCGTAGGGACAGGGGCCTATTCACCCCTCCACTTT. It encodes CASSVGTGAYSPLHF.

The CDR3 protein is CASSVPKGQGADTQYF. Written as DNA, the CDR3 is TGTGCCAGCAGTGTTCCTAAGGGACAGGGGGCAGATACGCAGTATTTT. The gene calls are TRBV6-1 and TRBJ2-3; 11 bases are a match to TRBD1. Germline values: CDR1 MNHNS, CDR2 SASEGT. CDR3 length: 16 amino acids. The V and J ends lost 4 bases and 4 bases, in that order; junction bases with no gene match: 7.

This clone was counted between two and nine times. This chain connects TRBV27 to TRBJ2-1; 11 bases line up with TRBD2. Germline CDR1 reads MNHEY; CDR2 reads SMNVEV (reference sequence). With V trimmed by 5 bases and J by 5 bases, 5 bases remained unmatched. There are 15 residues in the CDR3. The DNA of the CDR3 is TGTGCCAGCAGTCGGGGGACTAGCGGAGACAATGAGCAGTTCTTC. Its translation is CASSRGTSGDNEQFF.

V gene TRBV29-1 combines with J gene TRBJ2-7; 9 positions match TRBD1. J lost 3 bases, V lost 6 bases, and 6 bases had no gene match. The CDR3 totals 13 residues. Germline CDR1 SQVTM, CDR2 ANQGSEA. The CDR3 nucleotides read TGCAGCGTAGAGATGACAGGGGGCTACGAGCAGTACTTC. As protein: CSVEMTGGYEQYF.

The chain carries TRBV5-4 and TRBJ2-5, with 8 bases that match TRBD2. The CDR3 extends over 15 amino acids. Unmatched junction bases numbered 5, after V lost 0 bases and J lost 4 bases. Germline-derived CDR1 and CDR2 are SGHNT and YYREEE (reference sequence). The CDR3 loop is CASSLASGRGETQYF. The CDR3 nucleotides are TGTGCCAGCAGCTTGGCCAGCGGGAGAGGAGAGACCCAGTACTTC.

CDR3 coding DNA: TGTGCCAGCAGTTTCGGGGGACAGCCATATCAGCCCCAGCATTTT. Its protein is CASSFGGQPYQPQHF. The chain uses TRBV28 and TRBJ1-5; 7 nucleotides match TRBD1. This CDR3 is built from 15 residues. The ends lost 3 bases at V and 5 bases at J; junction bases unmatched: 7. The germline V gene encodes CDR1 MDHEN and CDR2 SYDVKM. The whole variable domain, filled in from reference TRBV28 and TRBJ1-5, reads DVKVTQSSRYLVKRTGEKVFLECVQDMDHENMFWYRQDPGLGLRLIYFSYDVKMKEKGDIPEGYSVSREKKERFSLILESASTNQTSMYLCASSFGGQPYQPQHFGDGTRLSIL.

This clone was detected only a few times. CDR3 loop: CASSLDLNTEAFF. The CDR3 DNA reads as TGTGCCAGCAGCCTTGACCTGAACACTGAAGCTTTCTTT. This sequence joins TRBV7-6 and TRBJ1-1, with D unresolved. The length of the CDR3 is 13 residues. V shed 5 bases and J shed 0 bases, with 7 bases lying between them. Germline V gene data show CDR1 as SGHVS and CDR2 as FNYEAQ.

The chain recombines TRBV5-3 with TRBJ2-1, with D unclear. TRBV5-3 is an open reading frame whose function is uncertain. CDR3 length: 13 residues. V lost 0 bases and J lost 4, with 5 bases in between. The CDR3 coding sequence is TGTGCCAGAAGCTTGGCGGAATACAATGAGCAGTTCTTC. Amino acid sequence: CARSLAEYNEQFF.

The table lists this clone with a few counts. V and J are TRBV9 and TRBJ2-7; 8 positions agree with TRBD2. The germline V gene has CDR1 SGDLS and CDR2 YYNGEE. V was pared by 0 bases and J by 4 bases, with 6 bases of the junction left unmatched. The CDR3 has 15 residues. The CDR3 protein is CASSVGAGVGYEQYF. The CDR3 DNA follows: TGTGCCAGCAGCGTAGGAGCGGGAGTAGGATACGAGCAGTACTTC.

The V gene is TRBV23-1, the J gene TRBJ2-3; 9 bases match TRBD1. TRBV23-1 belongs to the ORF category, with a function that is uncertain. This CDR3 contains 18 residues. With 0 bases clipped from V and 4 bases from J, the junction kept 11 bases outside the gene matches. As DNA, the CDR3 is TGCGCCAGCAGTCAATCATATTCCGGGAACAGGGGGCCAGATACGCAGTATTTT. This encodes CASSQSYSGNRGPDTQYF.